One and the same sample provided the 18 T cell receptor beta chains below, sequenced in a study of T cells after yellow fever vaccination. TCRdb reanalysed the 5' RACE reads using MiXCR and keeps one entry per CDR3 protein. The table records about 94,000 distinct CDR3 sequences, roughly 9% of them present only once. The sample was CD8+ T cells not binding an NS4B(214-222) dextramer, sorted from PBMCs, taken about 2 weeks after the first yellow fever vaccination. The receptor set was obtained from a man between 18 and 35 years old who received the YFV17D yellow fever vaccine.

This clonotype was detected only a few times. The chain links TRBV6-2 or TRBV6-3 to TRBJ2-7; TRBD1 matches at 8 bases. The CDR3 loop spans 14 amino acids. With V trimmed by 6 bases and J by 3 bases, 7 bases remained unmatched. CDR1 is MNHEY, CDR2 SVGEGT, per germline. CDR3 region: CASSQAGTGYEQYF. The CDR3 bases are TGTGCCAGCAGCCAGGCCGGGACAGGCTACGAGCAGTACTTC.

This chain uses TRBV20-1 with TRBJ1-2, with a possible D match to TRBD1 (5 bases). The CDR3 is 14 amino acids. Germline values: CDR1 DFQATT, CDR2 SNEGSKA (reference sequence). The ends were cut back, 5 bases at V and 14 bases at J, with 27 bases in the middle. The CDR3 sequence is CSAEQIESGTATTF. The CDR3 bases are TGCAGTGCTGAGCAGATCGAATCCGGGACTGCCACAACCTTC.

This clonotype was picked up a small number of times. This chain uses TRBV2 with TRBJ2-7; tentative D call: TRBD1 (6 bases). Between the trimmed V and J ends, which lost 4 bases and 1 base, there was a span of 11 bases. Germline values: CDR1 SNHLY, CDR2 FYNNEI. This CDR3 region has 14 residues. CDR3 residues: CASSAGHLSYEQYF. CDR3 DNA sequence: TGTGCCAGCAGTGCGGGACACCTTTCCTACGAGCAGTACTTC.

This clonotype was seen a few times. The chain has TRBV12-3 or TRBV12-4 and TRBJ2-7; D call uncertain. V gave up 7 bases and J gave up 1 base, with 11 bases separating them. The CDR3 is 13 amino acids. CDR3 protein: CASTAPGSYEQYF. The DNA of the CDR3 is TGTGCCAGCACCGCACCGGGTTCCTACGAGCAGTACTTC.

This clonotype was counted at least ten times. The chain couples TRBV18 to TRBJ1-2; TRBD1 is a possible D gene (6 bases). The CDR3 spans 18 residues. The V gene's germline CDR1 is KGHSH and CDR2 LQKENI. V was trimmed by 5 bases and J by 5 bases, leaving 27 bases between them. CDR3 sequence: CASSTTNLETGIFYGYTF. The CDR3 nucleotides are TGTGCCAGCTCAACAACCAATCTAGAGACAGGAATCTTTTATGGCTACACCTTC.

Comment on this clonotype: A junction boundary mismatches the germline segment, possibly from a read error. The chain recombines TRBV14 with TRBJ2-2; the D is unclear. CDR1 is SGHDN, CDR2 FVKESK, per germline. The CDR3 runs to 18 residues. DNA for the CDR3: TGTCCCAGCAGCCTCACCCGAGGTGCCCCTGCGAACACCGGGGAGCTGTTTTTT. Translated, it gives CPSSLTRGAPANTGELFF. Full variable domain (missing parts from reference TRBV14 and TRBJ2-2): EAGVTQFPSHSVIEKGQTVTLRCDPISGHDNLYWYRRVMGKEIKFLLHFVKESKQDESGMPNNRFLAERTGGTYSTLKVQPAELEDSGVYFCPSSLTRGAPANTGELFFGEGSRLTVL.

The chain links TRBV12-3 or TRBV12-4 to TRBJ2-1, with 16 bases that match TRBD2. The CDR3 sequence is 18 residues long. CDR3 bases: TGTACCTTCTGTCCCACGGGACTAGCGGGGGGGTACTACAATGAGCAGTTCTTC. Amino acid sequence: CTFCPTGLAGGYYNEQFF.

The chain combines TRBV21-1 with TRBJ1-1. TRBV21-1 constitutes a pseudogene. The CDR3 is 21 amino acids. For the CDR3, the DNA is TGTGCCAGCAGCAACCCGTCGGTCGACAAACTAGAAAGATACTGGAACACTGAAGCTTTCTTT. Its protein is CASSNPSVDKLERYWNTEAFF.

This chain connects TRBV3-1 to TRBJ1-1; D ambiguous. V was cut by 9 bases and J by 2 bases, with 13 bases left in between. Looked up from germline, CDR1 is LGHDT and CDR2 is YNNKEL (reference sequence). The CDR3 runs to 13 residues. In DNA, the CDR3 is TGTGCCAGTTCGGACGGGCATAACACTGAAGCTTTCTTT. Translated, it gives CASSDGHNTEAFF. The whole variable domain, filled in from reference TRBV3-1 and TRBJ1-1, reads DTAVSQTPKYLVTQMGNDKSIKCEQNLGHDTMYWYKQDSKKFLKIMFSYNNKELIINETVPNRFSPKSPDKAHLNLHINSLELGDSAVYFCASSDGHNTEAFFGQGTRLTVV.

This clonotype was found many times. The chain uses TRBV9 and TRBJ2-2; D uncertain. The V end lost 1 base, the J end lost 2 bases, and 0 bases lay between the germline ends. The CDR3 covers 12 residues. The V gene's germline CDR1 is SGDLS and CDR2 YYNGEE. The CDR3, as DNA: TGTGCCAGCAGCGTAAACACCGGGGAGCTGTTTTTT. Amino acid sequence: CASSVNTGELFF.

This chain connects TRBV29-1 to TRBJ1-2; no clear D gene. The V end lost 7 bases, the J end lost 1 base, and 13 bases lay between the germline ends. CDR1 and CDR2 from the germline V gene are SQVTM and ANQGSEA. The CDR3 totals 13 residues. CDR3 amino acids: CSALGPSNYGYTF. The CDR3 coding sequence is TGCAGCGCCCTAGGCCCGAGTAACTATGGCTACACCTTC.

This chain connects TRBV11-1 to TRBJ2-1; 15 positions match TRBD2. The V gene's germline CDR1 is SGHAT and CDR2 FQDESV (reference sequence). After removal of 5 bases from V and 2 bases from J, the junction contained 7 bases not matched to a gene. The CDR3 has 18 amino acids. CDR3 sequence: CASSPRTSGGATYNEQFF. The CDR3 coding sequence is TGTGCCAGCAGCCCGCGGACTAGCGGGGGGGCGACCTACAATGAGCAGTTCTTC.

This clonotype has a handful of counts. The rearrangement links TRBV7-8 to TRBJ2-2; D assignment may be TRBD1 or TRBD2 (5 bases each). Germline CDR1 reads SGHVS; CDR2 reads FQNEAQ. The CDR3 length is 14 residues. Deletions cut 10 bases from V and 5 bases from J, with 17 bases between. The DNA for the CDR3 is TGTGCCACAGCCCACCCGGGGCGTACCGGGGAGCTGTTTTTT. Protein product: CATAHPGRTGELFF. The full variable domain, with the rest looked up from reference TRBV7-8 and TRBJ2-2, is GAGVSQSPRYKVAKRGQDVALRCDPISGHVSLFWYQQALGQGPEFLTYFQNEAQLDKSGLPSDRFFAERPEGSVSTLKIQRTQQEDSAVYLCATAHPGRTGELFFGEGSRLTVL.

This clonotype was detected a few times. The rearrangement joins TRBV4-1 to TRBJ2-5; the match to TRBD2 covers 15 bases. CDR1 is MGHRA and CDR2 is YSYEKL in the germline V gene. This CDR3 has 16 amino acids. V was clipped by 4 bases and J by 3 bases; unmatched bases: 3. The CDR3 spells CASSPRTSGGEETQYF. For the CDR3, the DNA is TGCGCCAGCAGCCCCCGGACTAGCGGGGGGGAAGAGACCCAGTACTTC.

This clonotype was seen more than once but under ten times. This chain uses TRBV4-2 with TRBJ2-2; possibly TRBD1 for D (5 bases). The CDR3 covers 17 residues. Germline loops: CDR1 LGHNA, CDR2 YNFKEQ. Trimming shortened V by 0 bases and J by 6 bases, and 17 bases separated the two germline ends. The CDR3: CASSQDAGANGAGELFF. The CDR3 coding sequence is TGTGCCAGCAGCCAAGATGCTGGGGCGAACGGTGCCGGGGAGCTGTTTTTT.

The V and J genes are TRBV7-8 and TRBJ2-7; D possibly uses TRBD1 or TRBD2 (5 bases each). This CDR3 region has 15 residues. V shed 3 bases and J shed 6 bases, with 18 bases lying between them. Germline V CDR1 and CDR2: SGHVS, FQNEAQ. The DNA of the CDR3 is TGTGCCAGCAGCTTGATCGGGCCCCGAGGGGTCGAGCAGTACTTC. The encoded protein is CASSLIGPRGVEQYF.

The chain carries TRBV2 and TRBJ1-3; D is possibly TRBD1 (6 bases). The CDR3 consists of 14 residues. Between the trimmed V and J ends, which lost 7 bases and 3 bases, there was a span of 13 bases. CDR1 SNHLY and CDR2 FYNNEI come from the germline V gene. CDR3 in amino acids: CASKPRGSGNTIYF. CDR3 bases: TGTGCCAGCAAACCCAGGGGAAGTGGAAACACCATATATTTT.

This clonotype was detected ten times or more. This chain connects TRBV10-3 to TRBJ2-7, with 9 nucleotides matching TRBD2. CDR3 length equals 15 residues. Germline V gives CDR1 ENHRY, CDR2 SYGVKD. Trimming took 3 bases from V and 4 from J; bases not matched to a gene: 7. CDR3 nucleotide sequence: TGTGCCATCAGTGAAGATCTAGCGGGGTATTACGAGCAGTACTTC. Encoded protein: CAISEDLAGYYEQYF.